Detailed here is one TCR beta chain. The CDR3 is 12 residues long. Trimming pared 10 bases from V and 3 bases from J, leaving 11 bases between. Germline CDR1 reads ENHRY; CDR2 reads SYGVKD. This sample was taken from a study of blood T cell repertoires in COVID-19. Study details: Collection of acute and convalescent COVID-19 samples took place in the United States, Italy and Spain. Sample material is recorded as cDNA or gDNA derived from T cells, B-cell-depleted T cells, or PBMCs.

Original methodology: For nucleated cells, counts were estimated from reference gene primer amplification. TCRdb's table, derived via immunoSEQ multiplex PCR, lists solely in-frame clones and lacks some. That table supplies the V and J calls and clone size; D and trimming were determined from the DNA. The sample gives approximately 21,000 clones, roughly 73% of which show up once; around 19% is in the top ten. Sequencing input: peripheral blood. The origin of this receptor is a human donor in a cohort sampled during active or convalescent COVID-19. The chain joins TRBV10-3 to TRBJ2-3; D is undetermined. In DNA form, the CDR3 reads TGTGCCACAGCGCTCGCGACAGATACGCAGTATTTT. It yields the protein CATALATDTQYF.